This T cell receptor beta chain comes out of a study of cytomegalovirus exposure and HLA in healthy donors. Vbeta (60) and Jbeta (13) primers were used in the PCR. Assay used: immunoSEQ multiplex PCR; TCRdb lists only in-frame clones, some missing. This table holds roughly 190,000 clones, roughly 74% found once. The CDR3 has 15 residues. Germline trimming cut 5 bases from V and 0 bases from J; bases unmatched to any gene: 6. Germline loops: CDR1 SGHVS, CDR2 FQNEAQ. This clone was seen only a few times. The source is a woman under 40 in good health and CMV-seronegative. V usage is TRBV7-8 and J usage is TRBJ2-7; TRBD1 matches at 8 bases. The sample was PBMCs. The CDR3 loop reads CASSSPTGDSYEQYF. In DNA form, the CDR3 reads TGTGCCAGCAGCAGTCCGACAGGGGACTCCTACGAGCAGTACTTC. Together with reference TRBV7-8 and TRBJ2-7, the CDR3 gives the full variable domain: GAGVSQSPRYKVAKRGQDVALRCDPISGHVSLFWYQQALGQGPEFLTYFQNEAQLDKSGLPSDRFFAERPEGSVSTLKIQRTQQEDSAVYLCASSSPTGDSYEQYFGPGTRLTVT.